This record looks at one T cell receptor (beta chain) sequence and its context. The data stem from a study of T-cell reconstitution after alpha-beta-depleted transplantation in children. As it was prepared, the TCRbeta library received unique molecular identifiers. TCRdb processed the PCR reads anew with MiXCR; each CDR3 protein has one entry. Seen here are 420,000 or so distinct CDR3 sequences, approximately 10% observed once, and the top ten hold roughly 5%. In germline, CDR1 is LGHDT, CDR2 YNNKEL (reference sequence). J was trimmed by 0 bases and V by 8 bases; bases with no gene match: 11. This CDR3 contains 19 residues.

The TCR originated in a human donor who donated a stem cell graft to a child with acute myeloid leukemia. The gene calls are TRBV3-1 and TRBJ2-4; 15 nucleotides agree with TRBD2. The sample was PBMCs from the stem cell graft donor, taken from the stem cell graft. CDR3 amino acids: CASCLGGTSGRLAKNIQYF. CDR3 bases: TGTGCCAGCTGTTTAGGCGGGACTAGCGGGAGGTTAGCCAAAAACATTCAGTACTTC.